This TCR beta chain was documented in a study of blood T cell repertoires in COVID-19 (dated by TCRdb to 2018 to 2021). For context, the study as a whole: The collaborator samples originated in the United States, Italy and Spain and spanned the acute and convalescent phases of COVID-19. The sample metadata nearly always contained a de-identified subject ID, COVID-19 status, age in years and sex. The dataset comprised deeply sampled blood TCRbeta repertoires from subjects exposed to, actively infected with, or recovered from COVID-19. The material from the prospective study consisted of cDNA or gDNA derived from T cells, B-cell-depleted T cells, or PBMCs. Samples were obtained from the ongoing ImmuneRACE study (first 160 participants) and from some 1,200 subjects provided by 6 global collaborators. Where available, HLA class I and class II types were obtained from metadata supplied by the sample provider rather than from assay-based typing. A freely available public database, intended as a resource for researchers studying the immune response to SARS-CoV-2, is where the repertoires were released. Study-wide findings and limitations: Clinical and demographic metadata were provided uncurated, with the amount varying by source and participant.

About this clone: The specificity of this receptor is unknown. Base quality data are lacking; no much larger clone is found one base away.

Collaborating institutions collected whole blood in K2EDTA tubes following their own protocols. Collaborator samples were shipped for TCRbeta analysis as frozen whole blood, isolated PBMCs, or DNA extracted from either sample type. CDR1 SGHRS and CDR2 YFSETQ were looked up in the germline V gene. Trimming at the junction amounts to 3 bases on V and 1 base on J, and the germline ends lie 13 bases apart. The CDR3, cysteine through phenylalanine, is 15 amino acids long. Just the 45-base CDR3 DNA is kept, in frame starting at base 1. TCRbeta CDR3 regions were amplified from genomic DNA using the immunoSEQ Assay, a bias-controlled multiplex PCR. In the source study's methods: Nucleated cell counts per sample were estimated from amplification of reference gene primers within the assay. Sequence reads were collapsed and filtered to measure the absolute abundance of every unique TCRbeta CDR3 rearrangement. Productive Simpson clonality was computed per sample as the square root of Simpson's diversity index over productive rearrangements. TCRdb limited this immuneACCESS table to in-frame rearrangements with V and J called. A share of clones is missing; checked studies link under half to unresolved V genes, and the rest is unexplained. V, J and clone size derive from that table, while D and trimming were established from the DNA sequence. Recorded for this sample are more than 100,000 clones; 60% to 85% of them occurred a single time. Jointly, the top ten make up 2.3% of the sample.

The receptor chain draws on TRBV5-1 and TRBJ1-1; TRBD1 is perhaps the D gene, given 6 matching bases. The clonotype comes from a man between 65 and 85 years old with acute or convalescent COVID-19. The sequenced sample was peripheral blood. DNA sequence: TGCGCCAGCAGCTATAGGGAGGGGGGGAACACTGAAGCTTTCTTT. Translated, it gives CASSYREGGNTEAFF.